The text below deals with one T cell receptor beta chain. No antigen is known for it. This CDR3 comprises 16 residues. CDR1 and CDR2 from the germline V gene are GTSNPN and SVGIG (reference sequence). Trimming removed 4 bases from V and 1 base from J; junction bases left unmatched: 5. These data originate in a study of cytomegalovirus exposure and HLA in healthy donors. Overall study context: Prior work identified around 120 million unique TCR beta sequences in roughly 180 million T cells.

When sampled, the donors appeared nominally healthy, though they likely had unrecorded immune exposures. Study-level findings and limits: It is likely that the observed cluster of highly shared sequence variants was a sequencing artifact. Several of the most significant clusters appeared linked to common viral pathogens, based on a later analysis.

This PCR relied on a set of 60 Vbeta primers and 13 Jbeta primers. Assay used: immunoSEQ multiplex PCR; TCRdb lists only in-frame clones, some missing. The sample has 150,000 to 200,000 clones; over 65% are singletons. The chain recombines TRBV30 with TRBJ2-1, with 12 bases aligning to TRBD2. Sequencing was done on a sample of PBMCs. The clonotype was recovered from a man aged 18-30 years in good health and CMV-seropositive. The CDR3 region is CAWTSGRAVSYNEQFF. In DNA, the CDR3 is TGTGCCTGGACTAGCGGGAGGGCCGTGTCCTACAATGAGCAGTTCTTC.